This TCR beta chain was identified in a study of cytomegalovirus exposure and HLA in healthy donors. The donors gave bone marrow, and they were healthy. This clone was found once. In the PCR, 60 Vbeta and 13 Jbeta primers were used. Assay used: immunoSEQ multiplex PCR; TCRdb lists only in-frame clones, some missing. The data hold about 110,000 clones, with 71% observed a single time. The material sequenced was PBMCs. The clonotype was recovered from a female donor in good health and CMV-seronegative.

The CDR3 region is CASRGTGEWQPQHF. The CDR3 DNA sequence: TGTGCCAGCAGGGGGACAGGGGAGTGGCAGCCCCAGCATTTT. V is TRBV6-1 and J is TRBJ1-5, with 10 positions matching TRBD1. CDR3 size: 14 residues. Germline CDR1 MNHNS, CDR2 SASEGT. Losses at the gene ends were 6 bases for V and 7 bases for J; bases not matched to a gene: 6.